This TCR beta chain was obtained from a study of read filtering for tumor transcriptome and immune sequencing. Study context: Among patients, 17 to 20 were male and more than 11 female, aged roughly 45 to 85 (mean about 66). After DNase treatment, RNA was made into whole-transcriptome libraries.

The CDR3 extends over 13 amino acids. With 1 base removed from V and 5 bases from J, the gap between germline ends came to 6 bases. The V gene's germline CDR1 is LGHNA and CDR2 YSLEER. This clonotype was counted a few times. The library was built from approximately 400 ng RNA with molecular barcoded adaptors for alpha/delta and beta/gamma chains. TCRdb ran MiXCR on the reads and lists one entry per CDR3 protein. The sample shows some 39,000 distinct CDR3 sequences, 12% to 15% of them seen only once. What was sequenced was a population of CD138-negative cells sorted from bone marrow. This sequence was found in a donor at least 40 years old with multiple myeloma. The chain links TRBV4-3 to TRBJ2-1; no clear D gene. CDR3 bases: TGCGCCAGCAGCCAAGGACCACACAATGAGCAGTTCTTC. Translated: CASSQGPHNEQFF.